This TCR beta chain was profiled in a study of T-cell reconstitution after alpha-beta-depleted transplantation in children. J gave up 5 bases and V 3 bases, and 10 bases lay outside the gene matches. The V gene's germline CDR1 is SGHRS and CDR2 YFSETQ. CDR3 length equals 16 residues. Study conclusions and caveats: Reportedly, only several hundred clones from non-depleted graft cells drove alpha-beta T-cell counts at about two months. It was newly produced T cells that mostly accounted for T-cell counts and diversity one year after transplant. Recipient T cells and thymic progenitors that survived were the source of the high TCRbeta diversity seen at day 60 in some patients.

Unique molecular identifiers were incorporated into the prepared TCRbeta library. TCRdb processed the PCR reads anew with MiXCR; each CDR3 protein has one entry. The sample yields 900,000 or so distinct CDR3 sequences, about 16% seen once. This clonotype came up a few times. Its antigen is undetermined. This rearrangement joins TRBV5-1 to TRBJ2-5, with TRBD1 identical over 10 bases. The source is a male patient aged 5 to 17 who had a stem cell transplant for acute lymphoblastic leukemia, so the T cells may come from the graft donor. This material consisted of PBMCs, mostly from graft donor cells, taken 360 days after TCRalphabeta/CD19-depleted stem cell transplant. CDR3 sequence: CASSSNLRTGGETQYF. CDR3 nucleotide sequence: TGCGCCAGCAGCTCCAATCTACGGACAGGGGGTGAGACCCAGTACTTC.